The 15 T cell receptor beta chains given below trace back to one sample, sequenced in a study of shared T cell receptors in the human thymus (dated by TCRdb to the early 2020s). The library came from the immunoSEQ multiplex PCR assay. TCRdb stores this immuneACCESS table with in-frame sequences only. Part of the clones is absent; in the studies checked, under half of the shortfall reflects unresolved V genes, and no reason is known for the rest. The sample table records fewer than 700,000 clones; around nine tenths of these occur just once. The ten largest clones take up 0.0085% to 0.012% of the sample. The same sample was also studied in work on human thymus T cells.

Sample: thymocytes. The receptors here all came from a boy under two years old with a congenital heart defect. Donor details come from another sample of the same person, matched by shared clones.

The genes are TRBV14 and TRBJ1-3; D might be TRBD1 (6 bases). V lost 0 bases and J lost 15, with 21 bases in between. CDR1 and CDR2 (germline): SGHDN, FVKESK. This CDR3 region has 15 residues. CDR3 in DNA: TGTGCCAGCAGCCAAGATAGGGGACATTTGGTAGACGAATATTTT. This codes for CASSQDRGHLVDEYF.

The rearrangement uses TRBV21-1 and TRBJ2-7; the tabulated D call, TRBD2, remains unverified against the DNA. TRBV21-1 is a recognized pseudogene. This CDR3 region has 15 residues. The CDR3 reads CASSNGLAGPYEQYF. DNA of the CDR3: TGTGCCAGCAGCAATGGTCTAGCGGGCCCCTACGAGCAGTACTTC.

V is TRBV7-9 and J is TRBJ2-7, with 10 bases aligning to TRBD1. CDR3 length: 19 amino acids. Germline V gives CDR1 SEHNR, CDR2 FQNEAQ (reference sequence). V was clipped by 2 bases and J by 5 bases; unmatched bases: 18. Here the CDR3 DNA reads TGTGCCAGCAGCTTATCAGCCTTACCCGGGACAGGGGTCCGGAACGAGCAGTACTTC. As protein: CASSLSALPGTGVRNEQYF.

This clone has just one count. CDR3 DNA: TGTGCCAGCAGACAAACAGGGATAGCAAACACCATATATTTT. Residues: CASRQTGIANTIYF. This sequence joins TRBV6-1 and TRBJ1-3; weak D call: TRBD1 (6 bases). V dropped 6 bases and J dropped 6 bases, with 15 bases sitting between them. The CDR3 spans 14 residues. Germline V gene data show CDR1 as MNHNS and CDR2 as SASEGT.

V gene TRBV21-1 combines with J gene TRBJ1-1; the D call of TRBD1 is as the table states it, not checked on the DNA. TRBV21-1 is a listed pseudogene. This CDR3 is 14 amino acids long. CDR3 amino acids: CASSKVTGGTEAFF. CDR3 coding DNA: TGTGCCAGCAGCAAAGTTACAGGGGGCACTGAAGCTTTCTTT.

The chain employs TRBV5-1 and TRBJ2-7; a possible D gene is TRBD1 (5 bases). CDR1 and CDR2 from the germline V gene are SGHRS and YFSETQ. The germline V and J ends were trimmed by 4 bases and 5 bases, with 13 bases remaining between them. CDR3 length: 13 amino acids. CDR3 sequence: CASSHLQGHEQYF. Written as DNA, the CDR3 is TGCGCCAGCAGCCACCTCCAGGGCCACGAGCAGTACTTC.

In nucleotides, the CDR3 is TGTGCCAGCAGCCGTCACCGGACAGGGTCAAACTATGGCTACACCTTC. This gives the protein CASSRHRTGSNYGYTF. This rearrangement joins TRBV14 to TRBJ1-2, with 8 positions matching TRBD1. V was clipped by 4 bases and J by 2 bases; unmatched bases: 9. Germline assignment: CDR1 SGHDN and CDR2 FVKESK. There are 16 residues in the CDR3.

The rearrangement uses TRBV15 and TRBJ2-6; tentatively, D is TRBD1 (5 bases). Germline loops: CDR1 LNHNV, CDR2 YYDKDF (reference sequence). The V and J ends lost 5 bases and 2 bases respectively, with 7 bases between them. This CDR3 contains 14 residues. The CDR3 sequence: CATSLTAGANVLTF. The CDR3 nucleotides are TGTGCCACCAGCCTGACAGCTGGGGCCAACGTCCTGACTTTC.

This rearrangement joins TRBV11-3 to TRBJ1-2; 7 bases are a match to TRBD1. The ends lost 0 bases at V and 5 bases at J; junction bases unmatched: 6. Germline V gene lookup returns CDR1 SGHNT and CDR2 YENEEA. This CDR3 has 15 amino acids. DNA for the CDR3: TGTGCCAGCAGCTTAGATTTCGCAGGGGGTTATGGCTACACCTTC. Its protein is CASSLDFAGGYGYTF.

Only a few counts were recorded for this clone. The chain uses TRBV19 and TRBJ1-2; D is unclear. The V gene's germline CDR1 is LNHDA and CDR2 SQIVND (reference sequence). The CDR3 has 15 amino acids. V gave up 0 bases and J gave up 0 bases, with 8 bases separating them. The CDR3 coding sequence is TGTGCCAGTAGTATAGATCTTCCAGCTAACTATGGCTACACCTTC. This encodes CASSIDLPANYGYTF.

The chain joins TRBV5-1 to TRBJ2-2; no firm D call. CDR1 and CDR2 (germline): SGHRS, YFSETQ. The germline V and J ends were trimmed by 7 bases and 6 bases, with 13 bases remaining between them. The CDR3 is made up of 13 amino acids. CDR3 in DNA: TGCGCCAGCCGCTCTCGCGGAGCCGGGGAGCTGTTTTTT. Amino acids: CASRSRGAGELFF.

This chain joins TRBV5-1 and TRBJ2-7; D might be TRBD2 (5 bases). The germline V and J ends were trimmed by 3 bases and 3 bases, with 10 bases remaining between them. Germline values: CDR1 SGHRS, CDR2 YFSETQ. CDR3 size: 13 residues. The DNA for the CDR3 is TGCGCCAGCAGCTCGGACGGGGACTACGAGCAGTACTTC. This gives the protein CASSSDGDYEQYF.

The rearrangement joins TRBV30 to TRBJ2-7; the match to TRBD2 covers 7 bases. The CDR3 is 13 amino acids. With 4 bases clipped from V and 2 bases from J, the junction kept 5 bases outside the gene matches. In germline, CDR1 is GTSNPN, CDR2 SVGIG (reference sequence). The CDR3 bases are TGTGCCTGGACCCTAGCGGCCGCCTACGAGCAGTACTTC. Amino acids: CAWTLAAAYEQYF.

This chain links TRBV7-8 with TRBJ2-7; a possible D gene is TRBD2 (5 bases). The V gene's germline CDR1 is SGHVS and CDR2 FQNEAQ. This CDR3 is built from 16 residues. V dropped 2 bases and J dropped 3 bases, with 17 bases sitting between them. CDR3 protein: CASSLTPLLGFYEQYF. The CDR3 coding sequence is TGTGCCAGCAGCTTAACCCCCCTACTAGGATTCTACGAGCAGTACTTC.

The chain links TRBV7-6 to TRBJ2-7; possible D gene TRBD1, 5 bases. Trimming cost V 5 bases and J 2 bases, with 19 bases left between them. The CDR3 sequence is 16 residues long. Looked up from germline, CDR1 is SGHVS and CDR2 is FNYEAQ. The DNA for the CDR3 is TGTGCCAGCAGCCCTTCCGTTCACAGGATCGCCTACGAGCAGTACTTC. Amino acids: CASSPSVHRIAYEQYF.